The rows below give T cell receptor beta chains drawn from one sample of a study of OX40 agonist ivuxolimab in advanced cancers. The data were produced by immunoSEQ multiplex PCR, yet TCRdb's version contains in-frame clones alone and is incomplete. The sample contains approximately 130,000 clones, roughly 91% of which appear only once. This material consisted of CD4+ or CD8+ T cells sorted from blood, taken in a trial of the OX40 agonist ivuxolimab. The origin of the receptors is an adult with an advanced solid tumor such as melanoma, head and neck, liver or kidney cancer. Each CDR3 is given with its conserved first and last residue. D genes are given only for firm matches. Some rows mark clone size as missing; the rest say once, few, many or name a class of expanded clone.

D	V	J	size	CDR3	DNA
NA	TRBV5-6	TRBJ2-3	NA	CASSRRDWDTQYF	TGTGCCAGCAGCCGACGGGACTGGGATACGCAGTATTTT
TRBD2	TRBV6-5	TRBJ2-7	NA	CASSYGTSGLGDEQYF	TGTGCCAGCAGTTACGGGACTAGCGGACTCGGGGACGAGCAGTACTTC
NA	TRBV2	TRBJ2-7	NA	CASSLYEQYF	TGTGCCAGCAGCCTATACGAGCAGTACTTC
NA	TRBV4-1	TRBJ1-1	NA	CASSQGRLLNTEAFF	TGCGCCAGCAGCCAAGGTCGACTCCTGAACACTGAAGCTTTCTTT
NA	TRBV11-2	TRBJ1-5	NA	CASSLDRTAYSNQPQHF	TGTGCCAGCAGCTTAGATCGGACAGCTTATAGCAATCAGCCCCAGCATTTT
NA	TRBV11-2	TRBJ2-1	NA	CASSFGQPNEQFF	TGTGCCAGCAGCTTCGGACAGCCCAATGAGCAGTTCTTC
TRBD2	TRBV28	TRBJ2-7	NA	CASSPLGLANSYEQYF	TGTGCCAGCAGTCCCCTCGGACTAGCGAATTCCTACGAGCAGTACTTC
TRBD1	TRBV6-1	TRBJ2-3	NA	CASSVQGAGTDTQYF	TGTGCCAGCAGTGTACAGGGGGCCGGCACAGATACGCAGTATTTT
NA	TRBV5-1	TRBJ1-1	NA	CASSLGNIQGYEAFF	TGCGCCAGCAGCTTGGGAAACATACAGGGATATGAAGCTTTCTTT
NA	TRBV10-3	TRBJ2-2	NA	CAISESSRGPLLRTTGELFF	TGTGCCATCAGTGAGTCGAGCAGGGGACCGTTGTTGAGAACCACCGGGGAGCTGTTTTTT
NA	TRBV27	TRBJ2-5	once	CASSLFPEETQYF	TGTGCCAGCAGTTTATTCCCCGAAGAGACCCAGTACTTC
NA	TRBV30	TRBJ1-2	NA	CSMARANYGYTF	TGTTCTATGGCTAGAGCTAACTATGGCTACACCTTC
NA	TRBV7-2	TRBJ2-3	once	CASSRQGDTQYF	TGTGCCAGCAGCCGACAAGGGGATACGCAGTATTTT
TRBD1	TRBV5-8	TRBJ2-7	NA	CASSLPTGNYEQYF	TGTGCCAGCAGCCTCCCGACAGGGAACTACGAGCAGTACTTC
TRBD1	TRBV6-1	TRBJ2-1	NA	CASDWDRGHPQFF	TGTGCCAGTGATTGGGACAGGGGGCACCCCCAGTTCTTC
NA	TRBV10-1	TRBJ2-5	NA	CASSLHQGGPETQYF	TGCGCCAGCAGTTTACATCAGGGGGGACCAGAGACCCAGTACTTC
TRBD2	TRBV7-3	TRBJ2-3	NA	CASSSNAAGTSGTDTQYF	TGTGCCAGCAGCTCAAACGCAGCCGGGACTAGCGGCACAGATACGCAGTATTTT
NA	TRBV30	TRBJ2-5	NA	CAWSRGTQYF	TGTGCCTGGAGTCGGGGGACCCAGTACTTC
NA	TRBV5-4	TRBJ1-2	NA	CASSLQAVGDYTF	TGTGCCAGCAGCTTGCAGGCGGTTGGAGACTACACCTTC
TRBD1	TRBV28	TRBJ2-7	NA	CASSLPAGGYEQYF	TGTGCCAGCAGTTTACCCGCAGGGGGTTACGAGCAGTACTTC
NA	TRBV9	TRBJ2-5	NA	CASSVDGVTQYF	TGTGCCAGCAGCGTAGACGGCGTGACCCAGTACTTC
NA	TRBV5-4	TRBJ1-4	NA	CASSYRALNEKLFF	TGTGCCAGCAGTTACAGGGCGCTCAATGAAAAACTGTTTTTT
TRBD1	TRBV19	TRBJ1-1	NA	CASSDRGLSTEAFF	TGTGCCAGTAGTGACAGGGGGCTTAGCACTGAAGCTTTCTTT
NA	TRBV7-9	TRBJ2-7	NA	CASSSGHLSYEQYF	TGTGCCAGCAGCTCCGGACACCTTTCCTACGAGCAGTACTTC
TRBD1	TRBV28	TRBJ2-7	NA	CASSFGTDAFSSYEQYF	TGTGCCAGCAGTTTCGGGACAGACGCGTTTAGCTCCTACGAGCAGTACTTC